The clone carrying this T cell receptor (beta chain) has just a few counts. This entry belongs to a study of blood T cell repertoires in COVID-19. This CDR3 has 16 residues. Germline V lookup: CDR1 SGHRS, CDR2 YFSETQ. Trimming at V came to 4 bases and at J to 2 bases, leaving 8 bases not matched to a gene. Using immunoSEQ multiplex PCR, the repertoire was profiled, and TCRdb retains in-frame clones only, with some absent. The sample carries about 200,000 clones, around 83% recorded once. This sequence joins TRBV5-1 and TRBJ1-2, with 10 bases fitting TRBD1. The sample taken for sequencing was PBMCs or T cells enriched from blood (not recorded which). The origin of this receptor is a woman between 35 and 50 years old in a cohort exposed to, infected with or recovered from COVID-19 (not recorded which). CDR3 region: CASSIGTGVTNYGYTF. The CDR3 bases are TGCGCCAGCAGCATTGGGACAGGGGTAACCAACTATGGCTACACCTTC.